Listed here is a single TCR beta chain. The antigen is not known. This specimen belongs to a study of cytomegalovirus exposure and HLA in healthy donors. About the research overall: Both the roughly 120 validation repertoires and the 666 first-cohort repertoires used the same platform, as reported by a later analysis. Findings and limits, study-wide: Cytomegalovirus association was listed for around 180 TCR beta chains. Per published reports, the classifier diagnosed cytomegalovirus status with high specificity and sensitivity.

The length of the CDR3 is 15 residues. From germline, CDR1 is MNHEY and CDR2 SVGAGI. V dropped 7 bases and J dropped 4; count of bases not matched to a gene: 8. Among the 120 or so subjects of the validation cohort, separate from the roughly 670-subject first cohort, were the donors. Measured with immunoSEQ multiplex PCR; TCRdb has only the in-frame clones, and not every one. The sample has more than 55,000 clones; roughly 89% are singletons. The sequence was collected from a woman between 18 and 29 years old in good health and CMV-seronegative. The sequenced material came from PBMCs. The chain links TRBV6-5 to TRBJ1-4, with 8 nucleotides matching TRBD1. In nucleotides, the CDR3 is TGTGCCAGCATGACAGGGGCGGCTGTTAATGAAAAACTGTTTTTT. As protein: CASMTGAAVNEKLFF.